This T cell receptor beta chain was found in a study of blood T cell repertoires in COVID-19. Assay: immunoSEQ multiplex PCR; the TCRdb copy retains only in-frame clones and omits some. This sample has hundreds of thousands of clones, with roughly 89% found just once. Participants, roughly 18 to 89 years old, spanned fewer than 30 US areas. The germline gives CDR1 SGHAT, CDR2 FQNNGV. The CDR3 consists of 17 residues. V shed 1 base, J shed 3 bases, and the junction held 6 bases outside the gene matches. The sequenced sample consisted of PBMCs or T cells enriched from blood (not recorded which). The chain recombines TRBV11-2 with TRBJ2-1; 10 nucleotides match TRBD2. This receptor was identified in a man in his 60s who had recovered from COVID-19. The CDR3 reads CASSLGTSGAFYNEQFF. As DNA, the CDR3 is TGTGCCAGCAGCTTAGGGACTAGCGGAGCCTTCTACAATGAGCAGTTCTTC. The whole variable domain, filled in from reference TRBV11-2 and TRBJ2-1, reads EAGVAQSPRYKIIEKRQSVAFWCNPISGHATLYWYQQILGQGPKLLIQFQNNGVVDDSQLPKDRFSAERLKGVDSTLKIQPAKLEDSAVYLCASSLGTSGAFYNEQFFGPGTRLTVL.